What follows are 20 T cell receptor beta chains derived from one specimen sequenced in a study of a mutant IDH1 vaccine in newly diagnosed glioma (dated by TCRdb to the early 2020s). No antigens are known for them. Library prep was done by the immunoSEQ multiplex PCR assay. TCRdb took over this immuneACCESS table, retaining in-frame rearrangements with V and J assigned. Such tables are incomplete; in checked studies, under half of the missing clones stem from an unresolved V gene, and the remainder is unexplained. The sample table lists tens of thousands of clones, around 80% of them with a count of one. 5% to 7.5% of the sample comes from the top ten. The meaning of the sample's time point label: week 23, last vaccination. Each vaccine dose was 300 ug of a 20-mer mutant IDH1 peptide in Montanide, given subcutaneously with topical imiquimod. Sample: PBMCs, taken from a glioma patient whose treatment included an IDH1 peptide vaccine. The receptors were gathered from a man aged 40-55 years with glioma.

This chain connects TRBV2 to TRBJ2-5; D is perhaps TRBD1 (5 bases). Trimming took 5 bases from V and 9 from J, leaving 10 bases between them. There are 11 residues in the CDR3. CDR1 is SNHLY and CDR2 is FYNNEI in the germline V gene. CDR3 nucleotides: TGTGCCAGCAGTAACCTAGGGGCCCAGTACTTC. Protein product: CASSNLGAQYF. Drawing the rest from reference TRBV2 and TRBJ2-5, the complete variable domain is EPEVTQTPSHQVTQMGQEVILRCVPISNHLYFYWYRQILGQKVEFLVSFYNNEISEKSEIFDDQFSVERPDGSNFTLKIRSTKLEDSAMYFCASSNLGAQYFGPGTRLLVL.

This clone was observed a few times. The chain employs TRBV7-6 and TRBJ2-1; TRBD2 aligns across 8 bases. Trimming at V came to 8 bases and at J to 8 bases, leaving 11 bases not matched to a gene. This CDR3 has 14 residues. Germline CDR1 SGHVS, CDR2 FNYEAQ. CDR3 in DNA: TGTGCCAGCCGCCTAGGCGCGGGGGGTGATGAGCAGTTCTTC. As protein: CASRLGAGGDEQFF.

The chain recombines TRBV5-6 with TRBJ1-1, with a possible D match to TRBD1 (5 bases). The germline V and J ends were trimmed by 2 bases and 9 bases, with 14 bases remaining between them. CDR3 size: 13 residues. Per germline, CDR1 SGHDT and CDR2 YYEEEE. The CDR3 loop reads CASSLAGKTKAFF. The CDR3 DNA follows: TGTGCCAGCAGCTTAGCAGGGAAAACTAAAGCTTTCTTT.

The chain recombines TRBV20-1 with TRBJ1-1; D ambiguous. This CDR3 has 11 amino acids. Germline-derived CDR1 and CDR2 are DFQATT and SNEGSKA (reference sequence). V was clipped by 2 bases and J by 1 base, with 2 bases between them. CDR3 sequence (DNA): TGCAGTGCTAGACAGAACACTGAAGCTTTCTTT. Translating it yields CSARQNTEAFF.

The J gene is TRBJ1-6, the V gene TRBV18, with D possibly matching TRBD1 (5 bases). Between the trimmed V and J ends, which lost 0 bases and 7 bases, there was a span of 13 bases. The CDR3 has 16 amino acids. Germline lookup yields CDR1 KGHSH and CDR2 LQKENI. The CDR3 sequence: CASSPPVQGQNSPLHF. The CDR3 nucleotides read TGTGCCAGCTCACCACCGGTGCAGGGCCAAAATTCACCCCTCCACTTT.

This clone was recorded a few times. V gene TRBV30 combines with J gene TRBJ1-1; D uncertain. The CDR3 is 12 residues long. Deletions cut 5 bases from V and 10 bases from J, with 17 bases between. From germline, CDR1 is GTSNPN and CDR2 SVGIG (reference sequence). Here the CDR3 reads CAWEFPSGIAFF. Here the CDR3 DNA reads TGTGCCTGGGAGTTTCCTAGCGGGATAGCTTTCTTT.

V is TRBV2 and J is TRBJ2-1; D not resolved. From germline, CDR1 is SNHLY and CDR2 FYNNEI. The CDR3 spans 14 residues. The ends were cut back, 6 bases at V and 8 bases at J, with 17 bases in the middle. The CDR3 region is CASRTSRITDEQFF. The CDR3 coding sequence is TGTGCCAGCAGAACTTCACGTATTACCGATGAGCAGTTCTTC.

In DNA, the CDR3 is TGTGCCAGCAGCCAAATTAGTGGGGGGAGCACAGATACGCAGTATTTT. Its protein product is CASSQISGGSTDTQYF. The V call is TRBV7-9, the J call TRBJ2-3, with D possibly being TRBD2 (6 bases). Trimming shortened V by 5 bases and J by 0 bases, and 15 bases separated the two germline ends. Germline assignment: CDR1 SEHNR and CDR2 FQNEAQ (reference sequence). The CDR3 sequence is 16 residues long.

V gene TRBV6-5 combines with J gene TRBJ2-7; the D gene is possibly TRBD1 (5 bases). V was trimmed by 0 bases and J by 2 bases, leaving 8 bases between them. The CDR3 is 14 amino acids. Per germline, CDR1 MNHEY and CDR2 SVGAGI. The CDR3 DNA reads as TGTGCCAGCAGTTACTCGGGCAGGGCCTACGAGCAGTACTTC. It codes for CASSYSGRAYEQYF.

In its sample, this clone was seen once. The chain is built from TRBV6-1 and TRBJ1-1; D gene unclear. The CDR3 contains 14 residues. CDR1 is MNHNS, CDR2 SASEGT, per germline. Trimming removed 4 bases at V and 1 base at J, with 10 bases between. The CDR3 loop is CASSVVVGNTEAFF. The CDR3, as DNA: TGTGCCAGCAGTGTTGTAGTGGGGAACACTGAAGCTTTCTTT.

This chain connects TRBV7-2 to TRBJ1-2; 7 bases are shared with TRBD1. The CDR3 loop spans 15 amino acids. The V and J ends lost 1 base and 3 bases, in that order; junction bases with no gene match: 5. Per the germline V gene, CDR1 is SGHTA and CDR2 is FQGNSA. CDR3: CASSLGAGGDYGYTF. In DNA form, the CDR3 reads TGTGCCAGCAGCTTAGGGGCAGGGGGGGACTATGGCTACACCTTC. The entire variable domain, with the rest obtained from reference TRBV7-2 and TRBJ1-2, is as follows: GAGVSQSPSNKVTEKGKDVELRCDPISGHTALYWYRQSLGQGLEFLIYFQGNSAPDKSGLPSDRFSAERTGGSVSTLTIQRTQQEDSAVYLCASSLGAGGDYGYTFGSGTRLTVV.

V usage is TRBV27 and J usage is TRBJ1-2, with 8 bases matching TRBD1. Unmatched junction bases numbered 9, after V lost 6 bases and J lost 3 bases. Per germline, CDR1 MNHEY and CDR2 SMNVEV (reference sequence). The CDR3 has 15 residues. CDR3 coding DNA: TGTGCCAGCAGGTCCCTTTACAGGGGGGACTATGGCTACACCTTC. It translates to CASRSLYRGDYGYTF.

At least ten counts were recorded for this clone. In nucleotides, the CDR3 is TGTGCCAGCAGTGATACCATGACAGGGGGCATCTACGAGCAGTACTTC. This translates into CASSDTMTGGIYEQYF. The chain combines TRBV2 with TRBJ2-7, with TRBD1 identical over 10 bases. This CDR3 is built from 16 residues. V shed 3 bases, J shed 3 bases, and the junction held 8 bases outside the gene matches. Germline V gene sequence: CDR1 SNHLY, CDR2 FYNNEI.

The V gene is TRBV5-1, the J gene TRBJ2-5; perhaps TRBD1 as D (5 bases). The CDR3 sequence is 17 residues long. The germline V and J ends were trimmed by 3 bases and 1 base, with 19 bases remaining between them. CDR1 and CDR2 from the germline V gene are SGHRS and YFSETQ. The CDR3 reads CASSSSLRVSLQETQYF. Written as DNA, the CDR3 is TGCGCCAGCAGCTCCTCTCTCAGGGTTTCTCTCCAAGAGACCCAGTACTTC.

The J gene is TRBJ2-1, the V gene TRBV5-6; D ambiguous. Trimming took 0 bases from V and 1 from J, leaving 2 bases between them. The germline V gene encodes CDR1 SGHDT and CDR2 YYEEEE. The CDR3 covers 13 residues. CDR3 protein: CASSLDSYNEQFF. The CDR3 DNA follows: TGTGCCAGCAGCTTGGATTCCTACAATGAGCAGTTCTTC.

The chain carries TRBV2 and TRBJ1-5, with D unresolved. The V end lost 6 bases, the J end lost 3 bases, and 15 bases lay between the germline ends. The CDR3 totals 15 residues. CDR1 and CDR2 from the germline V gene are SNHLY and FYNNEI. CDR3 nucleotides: TGTGCCAGCAGCGAGGGCGGGAGTTCCAATCAGCCCCAGCATTTT. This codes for CASSEGGSSNQPQHF.

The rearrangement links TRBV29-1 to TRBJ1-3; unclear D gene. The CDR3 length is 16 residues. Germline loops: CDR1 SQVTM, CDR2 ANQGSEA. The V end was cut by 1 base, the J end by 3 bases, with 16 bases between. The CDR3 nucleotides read TGCAGCGTTGAAGGGGTGTTGGGAGAAGATGGAAACACCATATATTTT. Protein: CSVEGVLGEDGNTIYF.

The CDR3 here is CASSYSVLAGGDEQFF. Written as DNA, the CDR3 is TGTGCCAGCAGTTACTCGGTTCTAGCGGGGGGCGATGAGCAGTTCTTC. This chain connects TRBV6-5 to TRBJ2-1; 11 nucleotides agree with TRBD2. Germline V lookup: CDR1 MNHEY, CDR2 SVGAGI. The V gene end was trimmed by 0 bases and the J gene end by 8 bases; junction bases not matched to a gene: 6. CDR3 length equals 16 residues.

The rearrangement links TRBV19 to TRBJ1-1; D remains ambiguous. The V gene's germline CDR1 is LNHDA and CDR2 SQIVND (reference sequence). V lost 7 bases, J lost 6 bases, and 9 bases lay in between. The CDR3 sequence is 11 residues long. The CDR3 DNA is TGTGCCAGTATCCGGGGTGCTGAAGCTTTCTTT. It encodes CASIRGAEAFF.

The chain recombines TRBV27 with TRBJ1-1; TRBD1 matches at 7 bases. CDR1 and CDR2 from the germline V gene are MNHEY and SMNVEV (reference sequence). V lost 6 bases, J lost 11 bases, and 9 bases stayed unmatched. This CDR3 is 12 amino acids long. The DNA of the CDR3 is TGTGCCAGCAGCCGACAGGGAAAGGGCGCTTTCTTT. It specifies CASSRQGKGAFF.